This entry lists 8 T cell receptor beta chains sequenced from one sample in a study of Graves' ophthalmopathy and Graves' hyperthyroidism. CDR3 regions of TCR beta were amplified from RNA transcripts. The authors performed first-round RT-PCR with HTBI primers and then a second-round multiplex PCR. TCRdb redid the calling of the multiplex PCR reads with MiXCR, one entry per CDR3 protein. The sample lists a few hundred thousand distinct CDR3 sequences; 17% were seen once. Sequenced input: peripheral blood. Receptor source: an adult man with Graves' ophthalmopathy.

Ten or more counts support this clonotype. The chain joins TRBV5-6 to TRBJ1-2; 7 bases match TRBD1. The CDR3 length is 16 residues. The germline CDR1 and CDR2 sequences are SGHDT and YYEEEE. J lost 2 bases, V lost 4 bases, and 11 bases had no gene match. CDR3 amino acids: CASSRDTRGLNYGYTF. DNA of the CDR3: TGTGCCAGCAGCAGGGACACCAGGGGGTTGAACTATGGCTACACCTTC.

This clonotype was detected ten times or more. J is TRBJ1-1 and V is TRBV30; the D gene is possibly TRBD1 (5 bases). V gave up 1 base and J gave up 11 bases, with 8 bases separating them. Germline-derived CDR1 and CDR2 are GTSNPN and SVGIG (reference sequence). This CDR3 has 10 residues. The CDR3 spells CAWSEGRAFF. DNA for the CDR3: TGTGCCTGGAGTGAGGGGCGCGCTTTCTTT.

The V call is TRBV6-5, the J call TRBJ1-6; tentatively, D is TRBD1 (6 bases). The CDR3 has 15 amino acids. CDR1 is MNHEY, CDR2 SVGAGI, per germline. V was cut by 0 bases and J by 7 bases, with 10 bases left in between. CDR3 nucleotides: TGTGCCAGCAGTTACTCGAGGACAGCAAATTCACCCCTCCACTTT. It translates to CASSYSRTANSPLHF.

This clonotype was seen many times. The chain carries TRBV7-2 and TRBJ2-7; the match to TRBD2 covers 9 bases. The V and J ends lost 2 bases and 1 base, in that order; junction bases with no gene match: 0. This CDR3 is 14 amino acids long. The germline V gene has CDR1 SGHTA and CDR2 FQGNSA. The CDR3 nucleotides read TGTGCCAGCAGCTTACTAGCGGGGTCCTACGAGCAGTACTTC. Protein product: CASSLLAGSYEQYF.

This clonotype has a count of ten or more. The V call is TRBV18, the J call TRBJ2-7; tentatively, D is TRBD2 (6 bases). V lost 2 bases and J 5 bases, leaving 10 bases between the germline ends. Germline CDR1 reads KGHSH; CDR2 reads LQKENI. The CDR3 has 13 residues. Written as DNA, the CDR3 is TGTGCCAGCTCACCAGGGAGGAGGAACGAGCAGTACTTC. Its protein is CASSPGRRNEQYF.

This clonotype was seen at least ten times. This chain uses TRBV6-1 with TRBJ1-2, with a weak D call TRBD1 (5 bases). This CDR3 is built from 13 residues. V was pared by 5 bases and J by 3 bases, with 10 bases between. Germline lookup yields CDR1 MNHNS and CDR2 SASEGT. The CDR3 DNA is TGTGCCAGCAGTCGTGGGGCGGACTATGGCTACACCTTC. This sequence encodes CASSRGADYGYTF.

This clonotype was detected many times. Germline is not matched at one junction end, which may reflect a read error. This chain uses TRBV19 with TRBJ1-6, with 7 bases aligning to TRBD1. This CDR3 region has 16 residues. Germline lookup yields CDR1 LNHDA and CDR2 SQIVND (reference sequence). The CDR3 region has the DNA TGTGCCAGTAGTGATCTCCAGGGGGGCTCCAATTCACCCCTCCGCTTT. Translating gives CASSDLQGGSNSPLRF.

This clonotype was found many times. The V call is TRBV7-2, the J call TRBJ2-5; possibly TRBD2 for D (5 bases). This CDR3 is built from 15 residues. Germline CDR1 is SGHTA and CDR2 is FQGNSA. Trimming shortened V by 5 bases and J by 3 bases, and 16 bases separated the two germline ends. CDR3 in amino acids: CASSPNGGFKETQYF. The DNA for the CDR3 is TGTGCCAGCAGCCCTAACGGAGGATTTAAAGAGACCCAGTACTTC.